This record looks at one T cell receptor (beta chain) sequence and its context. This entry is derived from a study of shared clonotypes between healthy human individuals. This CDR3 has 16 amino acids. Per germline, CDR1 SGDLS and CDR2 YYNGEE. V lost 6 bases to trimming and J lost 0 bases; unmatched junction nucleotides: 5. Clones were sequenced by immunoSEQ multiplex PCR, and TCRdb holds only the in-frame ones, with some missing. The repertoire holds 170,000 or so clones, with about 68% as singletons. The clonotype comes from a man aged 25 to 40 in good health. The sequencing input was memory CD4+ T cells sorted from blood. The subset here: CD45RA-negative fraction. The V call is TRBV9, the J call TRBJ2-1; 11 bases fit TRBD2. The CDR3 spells CASTRTSGHSYNEQFF. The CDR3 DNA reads TGTGCCAGCACCCGGACTAGCGGGCACTCCTACAATGAGCAGTTCTTC.